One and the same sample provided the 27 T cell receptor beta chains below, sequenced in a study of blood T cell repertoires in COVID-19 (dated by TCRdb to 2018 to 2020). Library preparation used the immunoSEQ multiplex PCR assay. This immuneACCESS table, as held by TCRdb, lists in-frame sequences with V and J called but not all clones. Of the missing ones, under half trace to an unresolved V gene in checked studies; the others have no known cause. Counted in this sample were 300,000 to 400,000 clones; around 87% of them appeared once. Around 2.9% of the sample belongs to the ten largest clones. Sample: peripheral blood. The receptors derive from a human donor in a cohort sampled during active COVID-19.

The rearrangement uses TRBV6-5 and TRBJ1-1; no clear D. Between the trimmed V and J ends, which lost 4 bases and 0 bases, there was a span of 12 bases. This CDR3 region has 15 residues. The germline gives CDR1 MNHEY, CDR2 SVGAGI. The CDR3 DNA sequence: TGTGCCAGCAGTTCTAGGACGCGGGTGAACACTGAAGCTTTCTTT. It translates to CASSSRTRVNTEAFF.

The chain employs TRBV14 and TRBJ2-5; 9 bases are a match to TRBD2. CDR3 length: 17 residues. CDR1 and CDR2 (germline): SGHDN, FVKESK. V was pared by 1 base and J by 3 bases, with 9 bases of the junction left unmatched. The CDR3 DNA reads TGTGCCAGCAGCCAAGTTCATCTAGCGGGGTATAAAGAGACCCAGTACTTC. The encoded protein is CASSQVHLAGYKETQYF.

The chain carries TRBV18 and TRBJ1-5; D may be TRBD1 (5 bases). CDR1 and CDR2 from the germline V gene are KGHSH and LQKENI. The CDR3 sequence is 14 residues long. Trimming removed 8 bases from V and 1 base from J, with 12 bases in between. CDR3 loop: CASAGRLSNQPQHF. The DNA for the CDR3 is TGTGCCAGCGCGGGACGTTTAAGCAATCAGCCCCAGCATTTT.

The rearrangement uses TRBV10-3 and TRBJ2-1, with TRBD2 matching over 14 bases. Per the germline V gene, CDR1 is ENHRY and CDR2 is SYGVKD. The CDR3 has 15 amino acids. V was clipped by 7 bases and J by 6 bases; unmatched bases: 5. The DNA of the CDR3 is TGTGCCATCATGACTAGCGGGGGGGCCAGCAATGAGCAGTTCTTC. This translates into CAIMTSGGASNEQFF.

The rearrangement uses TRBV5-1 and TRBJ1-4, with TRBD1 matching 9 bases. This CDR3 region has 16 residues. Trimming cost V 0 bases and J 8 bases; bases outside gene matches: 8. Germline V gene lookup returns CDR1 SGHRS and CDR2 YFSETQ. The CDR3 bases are TGCGCCAGCAGCTTGGGACAGGGGGAATTCGGGGAAAAACTGTTTTTT. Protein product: CASSLGQGEFGEKLFF. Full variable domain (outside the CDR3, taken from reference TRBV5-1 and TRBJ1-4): KAGVTQTPRYLIKTRGQQVTLSCSPISGHRSVSWYQQTPGQGLQFLFEYFSETQRNKGNFPGRFSGRQFSNSRSEMNVSTLELGDSALYLCASSLGQGEFGEKLFFGSGTQLSVL.

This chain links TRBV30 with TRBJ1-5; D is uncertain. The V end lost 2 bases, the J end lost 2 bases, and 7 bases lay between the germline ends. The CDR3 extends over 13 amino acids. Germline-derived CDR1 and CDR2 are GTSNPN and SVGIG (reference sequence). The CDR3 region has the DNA TGTGCCTGGAGTAGCGCAGGCAATCAGCCCCAGCATTTT. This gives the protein CAWSSAGNQPQHF.

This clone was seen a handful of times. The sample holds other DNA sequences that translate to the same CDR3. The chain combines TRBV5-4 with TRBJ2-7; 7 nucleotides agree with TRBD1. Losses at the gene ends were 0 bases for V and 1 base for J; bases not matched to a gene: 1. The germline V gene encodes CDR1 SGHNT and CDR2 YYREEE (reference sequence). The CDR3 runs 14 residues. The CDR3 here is CASSLDRGSYEQYF. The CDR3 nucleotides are TGTGCCAGCAGCTTGGACAGGGGATCCTACGAGCAGTACTTC.

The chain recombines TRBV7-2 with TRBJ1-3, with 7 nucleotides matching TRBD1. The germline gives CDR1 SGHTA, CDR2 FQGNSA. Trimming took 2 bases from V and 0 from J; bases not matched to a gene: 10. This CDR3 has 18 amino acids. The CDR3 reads CASSLRPPTGPSGNTIYF. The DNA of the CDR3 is TGTGCCAGCAGCTTAAGACCGCCGACAGGGCCCTCTGGAAACACCATATATTTT. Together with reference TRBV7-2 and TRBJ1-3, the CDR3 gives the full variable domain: GAGVSQSPSNKVTEKGKDVELRCDPISGHTALYWYRQSLGQGLEFLIYFQGNSAPDKSGLPSDRFSAERTGGSVSTLTIQRTQQEDSAVYLCASSLRPPTGPSGNTIYFGEGSWLTVV.

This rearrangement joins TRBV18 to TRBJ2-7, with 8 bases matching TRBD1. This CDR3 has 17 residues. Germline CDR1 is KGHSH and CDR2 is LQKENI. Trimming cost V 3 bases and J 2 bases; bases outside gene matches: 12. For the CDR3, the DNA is TGTGCCAGCTCACCTCGGACAGGGACACCCGAAACCTACGAGCAGTACTTC. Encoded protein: CASSPRTGTPETYEQYF. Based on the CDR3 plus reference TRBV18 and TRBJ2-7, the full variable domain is NAGVMQNPRHLVRRRGQEARLRCSPMKGHSHVYWYRQLPEEGLKFMVYLQKENIIDESGMPKERFSAEFPKEGPSILRIQQVVRGDSAAYFCASSPRTGTPETYEQYFGPGTRLTVT.

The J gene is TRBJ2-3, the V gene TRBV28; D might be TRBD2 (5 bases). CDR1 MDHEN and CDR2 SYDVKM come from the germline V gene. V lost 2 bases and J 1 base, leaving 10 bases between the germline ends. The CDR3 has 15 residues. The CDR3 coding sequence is TGTGCCAGCAGTTTAGGAGCGGCCCGCACAGATACGCAGTATTTT. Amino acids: CASSLGAARTDTQYF.

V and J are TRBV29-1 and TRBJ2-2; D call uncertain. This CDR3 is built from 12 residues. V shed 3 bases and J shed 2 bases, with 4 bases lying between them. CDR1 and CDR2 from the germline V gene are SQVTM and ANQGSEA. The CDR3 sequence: CSVEANTGELFF. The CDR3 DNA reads TGCAGCGTTGAGGCAAACACCGGGGAGCTGTTTTTT.

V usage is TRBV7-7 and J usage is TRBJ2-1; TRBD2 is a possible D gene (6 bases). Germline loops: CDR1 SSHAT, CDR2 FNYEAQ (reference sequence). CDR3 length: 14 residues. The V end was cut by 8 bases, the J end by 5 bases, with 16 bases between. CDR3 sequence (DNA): TGTGCCAGCTTTTTACGGGAGTGGAACAATGAGCAGTTCTTC. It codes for CASFLREWNNEQFF.

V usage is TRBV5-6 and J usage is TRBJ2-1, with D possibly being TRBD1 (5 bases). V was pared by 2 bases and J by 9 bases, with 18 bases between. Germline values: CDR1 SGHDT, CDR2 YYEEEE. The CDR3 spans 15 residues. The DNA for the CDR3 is TGTGCCAGCAGCTTTTTGGCAGGTAGGGGCGGTGAGCAGTTCTTC. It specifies CASSFLAGRGGEQFF.

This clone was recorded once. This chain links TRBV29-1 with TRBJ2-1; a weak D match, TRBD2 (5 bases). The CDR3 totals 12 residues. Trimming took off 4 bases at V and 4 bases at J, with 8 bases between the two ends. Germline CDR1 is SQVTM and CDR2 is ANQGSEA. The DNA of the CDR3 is TGCAGCGTTGCAGCGGATTACAATGAGCAGTTCTTC. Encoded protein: CSVAADYNEQFF.

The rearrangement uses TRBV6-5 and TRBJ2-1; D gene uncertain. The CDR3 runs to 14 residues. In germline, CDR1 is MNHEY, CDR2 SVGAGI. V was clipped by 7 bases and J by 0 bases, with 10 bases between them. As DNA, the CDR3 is TGTGCCAGCACCCCAGCTAGCTCCTACAATGAGCAGTTCTTC. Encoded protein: CASTPASSYNEQFF.

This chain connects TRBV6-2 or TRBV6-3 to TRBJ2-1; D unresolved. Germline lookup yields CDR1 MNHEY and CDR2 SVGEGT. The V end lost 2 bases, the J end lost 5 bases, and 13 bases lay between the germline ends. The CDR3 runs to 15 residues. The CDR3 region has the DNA TGTGCCAGCAGTTACCCTCTAGGTAGCCACAATGAGCAGTTCTTC. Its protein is CASSYPLGSHNEQFF.

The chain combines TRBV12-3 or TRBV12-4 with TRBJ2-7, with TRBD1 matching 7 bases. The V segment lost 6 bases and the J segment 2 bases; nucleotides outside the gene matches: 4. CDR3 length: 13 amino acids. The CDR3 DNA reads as TGTGCCAGCAGCCGACAGGGCACCTACGAGCAGTACTTC. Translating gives CASSRQGTYEQYF.

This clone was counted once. The CDR3 bases are TGTGCCAGCAGTTTCGGGACTAGCGGGAGGTCCTACAATGAGCAGTTCTTC. Translating it yields CASSFGTSGRSYNEQFF. J is TRBJ2-1 and V is TRBV28, with 15 bases aligning to TRBD2. This CDR3 spans 17 amino acids. Germline V gives CDR1 MDHEN, CDR2 SYDVKM. J lost 1 base, V lost 3 bases, and 1 base had no gene match.

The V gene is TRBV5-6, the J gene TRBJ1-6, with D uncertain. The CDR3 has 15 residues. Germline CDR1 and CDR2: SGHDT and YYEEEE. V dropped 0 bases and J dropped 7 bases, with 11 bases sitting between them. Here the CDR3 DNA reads TGTGCCAGCAGCTTGGCCCCGCGGGTAAATTCACCCCTCCACTTT. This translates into CASSLAPRVNSPLHF.

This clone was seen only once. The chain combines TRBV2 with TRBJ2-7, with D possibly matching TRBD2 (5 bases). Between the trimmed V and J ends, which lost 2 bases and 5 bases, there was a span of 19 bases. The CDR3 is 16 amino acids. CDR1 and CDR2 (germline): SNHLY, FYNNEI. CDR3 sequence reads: CASSEWMRRAPNEQYF. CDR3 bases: TGTGCCAGCAGTGAATGGATGAGGCGGGCCCCCAACGAGCAGTACTTC.

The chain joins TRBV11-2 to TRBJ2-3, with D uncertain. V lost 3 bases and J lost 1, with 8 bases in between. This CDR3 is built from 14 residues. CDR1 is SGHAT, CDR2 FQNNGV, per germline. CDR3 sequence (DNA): TGTGCCAGCAGCTTTAGTTCTGGCACAGATACGCAGTATTTT. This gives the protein CASSFSSGTDTQYF.

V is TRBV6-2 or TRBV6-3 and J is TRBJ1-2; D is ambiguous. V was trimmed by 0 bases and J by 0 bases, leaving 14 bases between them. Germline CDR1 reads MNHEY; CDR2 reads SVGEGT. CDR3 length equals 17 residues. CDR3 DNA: TGTGCCAGCAGTTACTCGATACGGGGATCCTCTAACTATGGCTACACCTTC. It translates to CASSYSIRGSSNYGYTF.

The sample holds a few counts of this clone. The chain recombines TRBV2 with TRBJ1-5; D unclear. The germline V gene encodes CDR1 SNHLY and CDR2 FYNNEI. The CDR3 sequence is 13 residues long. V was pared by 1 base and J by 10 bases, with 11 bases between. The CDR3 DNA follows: TGTGCCAGCAGTGAAGGGGCAGACCAACCCCAGCATTTT. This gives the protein CASSEGADQPQHF. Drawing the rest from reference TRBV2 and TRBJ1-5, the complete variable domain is EPEVTQTPSHQVTQMGQEVILRCVPISNHLYFYWYRQILGQKVEFLVSFYNNEISEKSEIFDDQFSVERPDGSNFTLKIRSTKLEDSAMYFCASSEGADQPQHFGDGTRLSIL.

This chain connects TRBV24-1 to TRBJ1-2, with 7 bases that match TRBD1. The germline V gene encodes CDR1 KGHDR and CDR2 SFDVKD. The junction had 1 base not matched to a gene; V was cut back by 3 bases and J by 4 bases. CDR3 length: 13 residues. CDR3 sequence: CATSDTGVYGYTF. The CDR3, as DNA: TGTGCCACCAGTGATACAGGGGTCTATGGCTACACCTTC.

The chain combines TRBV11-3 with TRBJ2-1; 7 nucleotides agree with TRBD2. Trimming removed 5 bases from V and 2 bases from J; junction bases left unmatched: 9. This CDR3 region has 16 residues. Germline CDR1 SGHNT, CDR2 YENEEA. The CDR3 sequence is CASSRRASGPYNEQFF. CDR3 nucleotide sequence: TGTGCCAGCAGCAGGCGGGCTAGCGGACCCTACAATGAGCAGTTCTTC.

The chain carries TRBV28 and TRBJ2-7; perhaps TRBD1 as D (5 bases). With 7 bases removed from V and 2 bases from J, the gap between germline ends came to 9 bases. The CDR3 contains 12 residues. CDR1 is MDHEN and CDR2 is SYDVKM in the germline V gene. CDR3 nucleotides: TGTGCCAGCAAGGGGTTTGCCTACGAGCAGTACTTC. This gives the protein CASKGFAYEQYF.

The CDR3 DNA reads TGTGCCAGCAGCGCGGGGGCCGGGCAGCCCCAGCATTTT. This codes for CASSAGAGQPQHF. The chain couples TRBV6-5 to TRBJ1-5; D is possibly TRBD1 (6 bases). Per the germline V gene, CDR1 is MNHEY and CDR2 is SVGAGI. V was clipped by 6 bases and J by 7 bases, with 13 bases between them. This CDR3 comprises 13 residues.